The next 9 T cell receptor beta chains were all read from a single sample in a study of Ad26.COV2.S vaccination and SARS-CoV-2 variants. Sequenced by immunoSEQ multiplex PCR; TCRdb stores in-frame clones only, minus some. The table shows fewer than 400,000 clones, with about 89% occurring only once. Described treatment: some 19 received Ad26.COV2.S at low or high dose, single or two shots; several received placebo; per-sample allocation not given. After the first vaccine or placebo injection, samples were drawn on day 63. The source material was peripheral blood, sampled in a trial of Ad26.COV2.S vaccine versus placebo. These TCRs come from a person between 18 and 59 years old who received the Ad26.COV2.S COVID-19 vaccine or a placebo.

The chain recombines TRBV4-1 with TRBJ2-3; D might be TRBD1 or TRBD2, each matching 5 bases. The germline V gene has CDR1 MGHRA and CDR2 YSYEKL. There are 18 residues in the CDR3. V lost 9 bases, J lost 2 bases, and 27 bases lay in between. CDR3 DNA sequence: TGCGCCAGTCACTCAGGGCGGGTCGTGCTTGGAAACACAGATACGCAGTATTTT. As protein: CASHSGRVVLGNTDTQYF.

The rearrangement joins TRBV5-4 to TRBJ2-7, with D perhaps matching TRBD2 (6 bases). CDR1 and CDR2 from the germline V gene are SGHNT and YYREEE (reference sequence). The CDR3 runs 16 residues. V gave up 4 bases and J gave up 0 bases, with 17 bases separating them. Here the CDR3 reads CASSPLGGSTSYEQYF. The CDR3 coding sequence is TGTGCCAGCAGCCCCCTGGGGGGAAGCACCTCCTACGAGCAGTACTTC.

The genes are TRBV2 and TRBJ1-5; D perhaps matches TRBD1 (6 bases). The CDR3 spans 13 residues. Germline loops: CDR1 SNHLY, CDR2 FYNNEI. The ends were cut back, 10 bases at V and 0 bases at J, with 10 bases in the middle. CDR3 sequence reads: CATGQSSNQPQHF. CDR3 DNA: TGTGCCACCGGACAGAGTAGCAATCAGCCCCAGCATTTT. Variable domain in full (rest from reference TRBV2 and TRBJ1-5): EPEVTQTPSHQVTQMGQEVILRCVPISNHLYFYWYRQILGQKVEFLVSFYNNEISEKSEIFDDQFSVERPDGSNFTLKIRSTKLEDSAMYFCATGQSSNQPQHFGDGTRLSIL.

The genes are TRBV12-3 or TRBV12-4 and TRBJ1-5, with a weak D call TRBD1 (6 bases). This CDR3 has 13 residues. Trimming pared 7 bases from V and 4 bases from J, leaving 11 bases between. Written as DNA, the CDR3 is TGTGCCAGCACCACACAGGGAAATCAGCCCCAGCATTTT. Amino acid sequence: CASTTQGNQPQHF.

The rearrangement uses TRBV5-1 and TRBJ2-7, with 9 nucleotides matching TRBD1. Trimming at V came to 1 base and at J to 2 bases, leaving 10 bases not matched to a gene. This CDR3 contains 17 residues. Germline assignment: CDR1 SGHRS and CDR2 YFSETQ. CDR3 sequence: CASSLRGRGQGPYEQYF. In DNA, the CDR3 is TGCGCCAGCAGCTTGAGGGGCCGGGGACAGGGACCCTACGAGCAGTACTTC. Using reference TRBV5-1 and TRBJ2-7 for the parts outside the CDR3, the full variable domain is KAGVTQTPRYLIKTRGQQVTLSCSPISGHRSVSWYQQTPGQGLQFLFEYFSETQRNKGNFPGRFSGRQFSNSRSEMNVSTLELGDSALYLCASSLRGRGQGPYEQYFGPGTRLTVT.

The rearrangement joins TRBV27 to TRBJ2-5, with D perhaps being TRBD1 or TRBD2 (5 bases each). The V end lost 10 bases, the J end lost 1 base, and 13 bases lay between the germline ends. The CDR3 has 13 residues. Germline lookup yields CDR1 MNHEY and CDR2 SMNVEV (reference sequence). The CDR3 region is CATSGAPQETQYF. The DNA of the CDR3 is TGTGCCACTTCCGGGGCCCCCCAAGAGACCCAGTACTTC.

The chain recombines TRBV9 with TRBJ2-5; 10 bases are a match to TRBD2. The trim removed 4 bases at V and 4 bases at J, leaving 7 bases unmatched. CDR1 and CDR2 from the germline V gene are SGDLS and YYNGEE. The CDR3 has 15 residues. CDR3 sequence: CASSPTSGTGETQYF. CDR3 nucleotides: TGTGCCAGCAGCCCAACTAGCGGGACCGGAGAGACCCAGTACTTC.

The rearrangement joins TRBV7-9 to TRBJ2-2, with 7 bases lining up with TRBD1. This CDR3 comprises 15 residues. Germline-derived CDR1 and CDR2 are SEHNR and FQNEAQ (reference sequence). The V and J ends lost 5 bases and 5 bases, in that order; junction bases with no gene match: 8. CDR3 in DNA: TGTGCCAGCAGCCCCCGGGGACAGTCGACCGGGGAGCTGTTTTTT. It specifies CASSPRGQSTGELFF.

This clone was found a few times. Here the CDR3 reads CATSGAGGPINEQFF. The DNA of the CDR3 is TGTGCCACCAGTGGAGCGGGAGGGCCCATCAATGAGCAGTTCTTC. The chain couples TRBV24-1 to TRBJ2-1; 10 nucleotides match TRBD2. The CDR3 sequence is 15 residues long. Germline values: CDR1 KGHDR, CDR2 SFDVKD. V was clipped by 5 bases and J by 6 bases; unmatched bases: 6.